This is a list of T cell receptor beta chains from one sample in a study of CD8 T cells in ankylosing spondylitis. TCRdb reanalysed the 5' RACE reads using MiXCR and keeps one entry per CDR3 protein. The table lists more than 600,000 distinct CDR3 sequences, around 19% of them singletons. Sequenced: blood, either unsorted or a sorted T cell fraction (not recorded which). These TCRs come from a male donor with ankylosing spondylitis. Each CDR3 is given with its conserved first and last residue. The D gene is left open where the match is weak. Only part of the rows carry a size: once, few, many, or a class if the clone is expanded.

J gene | clone size | V gene | D gene | CDR3 DNA | CDR3 protein
TRBJ1-1 | NA | TRBV12-3/TRBV12-4 | NA | TGTGCCAGCAGTTTAGCGCGGGGCTCGGGAGGGACTGAAGCTTTCTTT | CASSLARGSGGTEAFF
TRBJ1-1 | NA | TRBV7-8 | NA | TGTGCCAGCAGCTTAGACGGCAGCGTGAACACTGAGGCTTTCTTT | CASSLDGSVNTEAFF
TRBJ1-2 | NA | TRBV7-9 | NA | TGTGCCAGCAGCTTATCTGGACAGACTACTCGCTATGGCTACACCTTC | CASSLSGQTTRYGYTF
TRBJ2-5 | few | TRBV7-2 | TRBD1 | TGTGCCAGCAGCTTAACCCGGACAGGGTCGGTGACCCAGTACTTC | CASSLTRTGSVTQYF
TRBJ1-2 | NA | TRBV7-3 | NA | TGTGCCAGCAGCTTAACGGTTGGGACCCCCTATGGCTACACCTTC | CASSLTVGTPYGYTF
TRBJ2-1 | NA | TRBV5-1 | NA | TGCGCCAGCAGCTTACGTTCCGAGAATGAGCAGTTCTTC | CASSLRSENEQFF
TRBJ2-1 | few | TRBV7-6 | TRBD2 | TGTGCCAGCAGCCCAACGGCTAGCGGGAGGACCTACAATGAGCAGTTCTTC | CASSPTASGRTYNEQFF
TRBJ2-3 | NA | TRBV29-1 | NA | TGCGGCGTTGGCACAGGGCCGCATAGCACAGATACGCAGTATTTT | CGVGTGPHSTDTQYF
TRBJ2-5 | few | TRBV6-2/TRBV6-3 | NA | TGTGCCAGCAGTTACGAGCGGGTCACAGAGACCCAGTACTTC | CASSYERVTETQYF
TRBJ2-2 | NA | TRBV3-1 | TRBD2 | TGTGCCAGCAGCCAAGGGAATTATCAAGGACTAGCGGGGAACACCGGGGAGCTGTTTTTT | CASSQGNYQGLAGNTGELFF
TRBJ1-4 | few | TRBV25-1 | NA | TGTGCCAGCAGTGAATTCGGCAGGGGTTTCGAAAAACTGTTTTTT | CASSEFGRGFEKLFF
TRBJ1-2 | few | TRBV12-3/TRBV12-4 | NA | TGTGCCAGCAGTCCCGGGGTGGTTCTAGGCTACACCTTC | CASSPGVVLGYTF
TRBJ2-1 | NA | TRBV5-1 | NA | TGCGCCAGCAGCCTTTCCCTACAGGGCCCCAATGAGCAGTTCTTC | CASSLSLQGPNEQFF
TRBJ1-1 | NA | TRBV25-1 | NA | TGTGCCAGCAGGCCCTCCGGGGACTACACTGAAGCTTTCTTT | CASRPSGDYTEAFF
TRBJ2-7 | few | TRBV27 | NA | TGTGCCAGCAGTCCACCGACGGGTGGCCACGAGCAGTACTTC | CASSPPTGGHEQYF
TRBJ2-1 | NA | TRBV7-3 | NA | TGTGCCAGCAGCCAAGGGGCTATTTCCTACAATGAGCAGTTCTTC | CASSQGAISYNEQFF
TRBJ2-1 | NA | TRBV12-3/TRBV12-4 | NA | TGTGCCAGCAGCCGGACAGCCGGACAAAAAAATCGGTTCTTC | CASSRTAGQKNRFF
TRBJ2-2 | many | TRBV5-6 | TRBD2 | TGTGCCAGCCTTCTTCGCGGGAGTCCGAACACCGGGGAGCTGTTTTTT | CASLLRGSPNTGELFF
TRBJ1-1 | NA | TRBV20-1 | NA | TGCAGTGCTAGAGATTTCGGCCGTCAGGTCTTT | CSARDFGRQVF
TRBJ2-1 | many | TRBV29-1 | TRBD2 | TGCAGCTCCCGGGATCCGGGGGGGCCTCTCAATGAGCAGTTCTTC | CSSRDPGGPLNEQFF
TRBJ1-2 | NA | TRBV29-1 | NA | TGCAGCGGAATGGACAGTTACTATGGCTACACCTTC | CSGMDSYYGYTF
TRBJ1-5 | NA | TRBV28 | NA | TGTGCCAGCAGTTTAGCCAGCACTCGTAATCAGCCCCAGCATTTT | CASSLASTRNQPQHF
TRBJ2-7 | few | TRBV12-3/TRBV12-4 | NA | TGTGCCAGCAGTTTTGGCCCCCAGGGAACACACGAGCAGTACTTC | CASSFGPQGTHEQYF
TRBJ1-5 | many | TRBV12-3/TRBV12-4 | TRBD1 | TGTGCCAGCAGTCCAACGGGGACGACAGGGTCTCAGCCCCAGCATTTT | CASSPTGTTGSQPQHF
TRBJ2-7 | few | TRBV5-1 | TRBD2 | TGCGCCAGCAGCCCTGGAACTAGCGGGAGGAACGAGCAGTACTTC | CASSPGTSGRNEQYF
TRBJ1-5 | NA | TRBV4-1 | NA | TGCGCCAGCAGCCAAGATGGGGGAGGGCCCAATCAGCCCCAGCATTTT | CASSQDGGGPNQPQHF
TRBJ2-5 | few | TRBV4-2 | TRBD2 | TGTGCCAGCAGCCCCCGCTGGGGCGCGGGGGGTCAAGAGACCCAGTACTTC | CASSPRWGAGGQETQYF
TRBJ1-6 | once | TRBV11-2 | NA | TGTGCCAGCAGCTTAGTGGGACAAATTTCACCCCTCCACTTT | CASSLVGQISPLHF
TRBJ1-2 | few | TRBV29-1 | TRBD1 | TGCAGCGTTGATTGGAGAACAGGGGGGATTTATGGCTACACCTTC | CSVDWRTGGIYGYTF
TRBJ1-1 | NA | TRBV29-1 | NA | TGCAGCGCCCCACTGGGGGGATCGGGCACTGAAGCTTTCTTT | CSAPLGGSGTEAFF
TRBJ2-7 | NA | TRBV5-1 | NA | TGCGCCAGCAGCTTGGATCCGGACGTCTACGAGCAGTACTTC | CASSLDPDVYEQYF
TRBJ2-5 | many | TRBV12-3/TRBV12-4 | NA | TGCGCCAGCAGCTTGGCCAGGGAGACCCAGTACTTC | CASSLARETQYF